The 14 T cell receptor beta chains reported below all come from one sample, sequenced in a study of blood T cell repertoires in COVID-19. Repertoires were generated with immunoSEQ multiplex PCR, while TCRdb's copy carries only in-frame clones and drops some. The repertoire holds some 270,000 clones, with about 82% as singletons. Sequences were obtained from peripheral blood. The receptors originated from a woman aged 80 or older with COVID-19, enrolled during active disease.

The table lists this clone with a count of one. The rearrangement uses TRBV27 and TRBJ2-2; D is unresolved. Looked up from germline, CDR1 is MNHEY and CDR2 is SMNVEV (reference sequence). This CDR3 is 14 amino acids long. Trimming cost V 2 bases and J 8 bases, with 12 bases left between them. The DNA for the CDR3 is TGTGCCAGCAGTTTAGAGAGTTTCCGGGGGGAGCTGTTTTTT. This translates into CASSLESFRGELFF.

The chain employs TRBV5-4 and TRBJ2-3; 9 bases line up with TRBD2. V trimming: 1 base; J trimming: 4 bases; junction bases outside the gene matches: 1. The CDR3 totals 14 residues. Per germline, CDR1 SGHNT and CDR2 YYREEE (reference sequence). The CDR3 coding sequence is TGTGCCAGCAGCTTGCCTAGCGGGGCAGATACGCAGTATTTT. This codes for CASSLPSGADTQYF.

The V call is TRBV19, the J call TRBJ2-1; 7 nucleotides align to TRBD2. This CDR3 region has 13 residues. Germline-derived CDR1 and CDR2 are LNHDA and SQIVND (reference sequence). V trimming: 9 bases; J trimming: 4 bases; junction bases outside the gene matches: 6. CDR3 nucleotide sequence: TGTGCCAGCTGGGGGGGTATTTACAATGAGCAGTTCTTC. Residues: CASWGGIYNEQFF.

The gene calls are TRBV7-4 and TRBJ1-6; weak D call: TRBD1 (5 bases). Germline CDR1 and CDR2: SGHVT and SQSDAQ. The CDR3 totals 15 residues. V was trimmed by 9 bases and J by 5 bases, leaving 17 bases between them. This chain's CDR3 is CARRGRGLNNSPLHF. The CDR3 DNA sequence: TGTGCCAGACGAGGGAGGGGACTTAATAATTCACCCCTCCACTTT.

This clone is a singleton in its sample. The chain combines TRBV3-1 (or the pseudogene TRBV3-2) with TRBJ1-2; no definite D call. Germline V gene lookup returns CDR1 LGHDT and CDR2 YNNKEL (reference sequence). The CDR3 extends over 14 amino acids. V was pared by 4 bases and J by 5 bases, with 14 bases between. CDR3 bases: TGTGCCAGCAGCCCCGCGGGAATCCCGTATGGCTACACCTTC. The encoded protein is CASSPAGIPYGYTF.

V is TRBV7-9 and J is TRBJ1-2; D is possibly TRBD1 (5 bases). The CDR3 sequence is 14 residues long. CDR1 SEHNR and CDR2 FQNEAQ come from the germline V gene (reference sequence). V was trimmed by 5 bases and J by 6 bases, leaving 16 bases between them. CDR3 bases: TGTGCCAGCAGCCTATCCCGGGGGGATCATGGCTACACCTTC. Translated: CASSLSRGDHGYTF.

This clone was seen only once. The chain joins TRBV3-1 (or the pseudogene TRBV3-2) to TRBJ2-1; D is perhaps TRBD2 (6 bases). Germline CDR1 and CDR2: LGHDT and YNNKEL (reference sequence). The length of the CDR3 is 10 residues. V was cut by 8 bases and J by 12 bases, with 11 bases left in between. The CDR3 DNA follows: TGTGCCAGCGGGGACTTTGGGCAGTTCTTC. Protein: CASGDFGQFF.

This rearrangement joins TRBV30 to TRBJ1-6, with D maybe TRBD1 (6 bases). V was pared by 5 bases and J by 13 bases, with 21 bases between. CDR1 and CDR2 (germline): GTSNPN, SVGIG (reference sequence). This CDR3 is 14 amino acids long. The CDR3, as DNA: TGTGCCTGGGCCTCAGGGAGGGGGGTTTCGCCCCTCCACTTT. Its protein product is CAWASGRGVSPLHF.

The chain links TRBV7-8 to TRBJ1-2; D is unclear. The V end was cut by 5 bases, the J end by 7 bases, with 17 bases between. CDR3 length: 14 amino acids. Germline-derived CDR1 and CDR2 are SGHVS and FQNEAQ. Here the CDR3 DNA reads TGTGCCAGCAGCGCAGACGCGGGAATGAGTGGCTACACCTTC. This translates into CASSADAGMSGYTF.

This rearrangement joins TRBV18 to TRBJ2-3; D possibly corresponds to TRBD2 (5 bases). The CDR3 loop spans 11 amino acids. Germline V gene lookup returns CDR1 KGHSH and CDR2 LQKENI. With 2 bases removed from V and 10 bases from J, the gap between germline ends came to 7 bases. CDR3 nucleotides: TGTGCCAGCTCACCAGGGAGAGCGCAGTATTTT. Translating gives CASSPGRAQYF.

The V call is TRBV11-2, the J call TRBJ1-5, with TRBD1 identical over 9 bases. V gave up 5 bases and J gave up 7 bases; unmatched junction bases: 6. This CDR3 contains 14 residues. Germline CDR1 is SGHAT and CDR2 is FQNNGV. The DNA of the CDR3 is TGTGCCAGCAGCCCCGGGACAGGGTTCCAGCCCCAGCATTTT. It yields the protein CASSPGTGFQPQHF. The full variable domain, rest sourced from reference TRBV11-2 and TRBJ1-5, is EAGVAQSPRYKIIEKRQSVAFWCNPISGHATLYWYQQILGQGPKLLIQFQNNGVVDDSQLPKDRFSAERLKGVDSTLKIQPAKLEDSAVYLCASSPGTGFQPQHFGDGTRLSIL.

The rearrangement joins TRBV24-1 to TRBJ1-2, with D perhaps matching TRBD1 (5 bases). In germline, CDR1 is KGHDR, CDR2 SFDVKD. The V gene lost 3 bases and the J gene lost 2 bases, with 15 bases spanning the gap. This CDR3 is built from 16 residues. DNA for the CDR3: TGTGCCACCAGTGATCCCGGGGAGGCAGGGAACTATGGCTACACCTTC. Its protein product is CATSDPGEAGNYGYTF.

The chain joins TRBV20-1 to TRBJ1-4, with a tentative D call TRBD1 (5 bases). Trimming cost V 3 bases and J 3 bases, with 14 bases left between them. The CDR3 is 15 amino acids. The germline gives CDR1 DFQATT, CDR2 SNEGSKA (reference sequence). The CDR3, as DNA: TGCAGTGCTAGTCTACCCAGGGAGGCTAATGAAAAACTGTTTTTT. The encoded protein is CSASLPREANEKLFF.

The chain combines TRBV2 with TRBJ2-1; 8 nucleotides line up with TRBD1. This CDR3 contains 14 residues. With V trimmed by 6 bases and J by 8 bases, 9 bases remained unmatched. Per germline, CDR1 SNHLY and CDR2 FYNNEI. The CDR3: CASSQYGQGYEQFF. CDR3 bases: TGTGCCAGCAGCCAATACGGACAGGGATATGAGCAGTTCTTC.